These T cell receptor beta chains were read from a single sample in a study of blood T cell repertoires in COVID-19. Assay: immunoSEQ multiplex PCR; the TCRdb copy retains only in-frame clones and omits some. The data contain roughly 130,000 clones, 90% of them singletons. Sequenced sample: peripheral blood. These receptor sequences come from a man aged 60-69 years with COVID-19, enrolled during active disease. CDR3s include the opening cysteine and the closing phenylalanine or tryptophan. The order of the fields is CDR3 DNA, CDR3 protein, J gene, D gene, clone size, V gene. D genes are given only for firm matches. Clone size is stated in some rows and not others, as once, few, many or a class when expanded.

DNA: TGTGCCAGCAGTCCACGGGGGAGAGGGACTCGGACCGGGGAGCTGTTTTTT
CDR3: CASSPRGRGTRTGELFF
J: TRBJ2-2
D: -
size: once
V: TRBV28

DNA: TGTGCCAGCAGCGCACTAGCGGGAGGGATCGGGGAGCTGTTTTTT
CDR3: CASSALAGGIGELFF
J: TRBJ2-2
D: TRBD2
size: -
V: TRBV11-3

DNA: TGTGCCAGCAGCTCCCGGGACAGGGAGGACGAGCAGTACTTC
CDR3: CASSSRDREDEQYF
J: TRBJ2-7
D: TRBD1
size: -
V: TRBV5-4

DNA: TGTGCCAGCAGCGGACAGTCTAATTCACCCCTCCACTTT
CDR3: CASSGQSNSPLHF
J: TRBJ1-6
D: -
size: -
V: TRBV7-8

DNA: TGTGCCAGCAGCTCGTCCCTAGGAGGGGCCTATGGCTACACCTTC
CDR3: CASSSSLGGAYGYTF
J: TRBJ1-2
D: -
size: -
V: TRBV5-4

DNA: TGTGCCTGGAGTGGAAGGGGTTCCTCCCCCTACAATGAGCAGTTCTTC
CDR3: CAWSGRGSSPYNEQFF
J: TRBJ2-1
D: -
size: -
V: TRBV30

DNA: TGTGCCAGCAGACCTAGCGGGATAGGGGAGTATTTT
CDR3: CASRPSGIGEYF
J: TRBJ2-3
D: TRBD2
size: -
V: TRBV6-5

DNA: TGTGCCAGCAGCCGGGACCAAGAGACCCAGTACTTC
CDR3: CASSRDQETQYF
J: TRBJ2-5
D: -
size: -
V: TRBV11-2

DNA: TGTGCCAGCAGCTTAAATCCGGCTAGCTCCTACAATGAGCAGTTCTTC
CDR3: CASSLNPASSYNEQFF
J: TRBJ2-1
D: -
size: -
V: TRBV7-9

DNA: TGTGCCAGCAGCCCGGGGGGAAAACTGTTTTTT
CDR3: CASSPGGKLFF
J: TRBJ1-4
D: -
size: -
V: TRBV6-2/TRBV6-3

DNA: TGTGCCAGCAGCAGAGTAGGGGCAGAGTTACAGCCCCAGCATTTT
CDR3: CASSRVGAELQPQHF
J: TRBJ1-5
D: -
size: -
V: TRBV7-9

DNA: TGTGCCAGCAGCCAAGGTGACTTCGGGGGCAATGAGCAGTTCTTC
CDR3: CASSQGDFGGNEQFF
J: TRBJ2-1
D: -
size: -
V: TRBV4-2

DNA: TGTGCCACCAGCAGTTCACTAGAAAGTGAGCAGTACTTC
CDR3: CATSSSLESEQYF
J: TRBJ2-7
D: -
size: -
V: TRBV15

DNA: TGTGCCAGCAGTTTATTCGGTGCTCCCGCCGGGGAGCTGTTTTTT
CDR3: CASSLFGAPAGELFF
J: TRBJ2-2
D: -
size: -
V: TRBV27

DNA: TGCGCCAGCAGCTTGGGGCTTAACACCGGGGAGCTGTTTTTT
CDR3: CASSLGLNTGELFF
J: TRBJ2-2
D: -
size: -
V: TRBV5-1

DNA: TGTGCCACCGCGGACGTGGTTTGGGGCTCTAATGAAAAACTGTTTTTT
CDR3: CATADVVWGSNEKLFF
J: TRBJ1-4
D: -
size: once
V: TRBV15

DNA: TGCGCCAGCAGCTCCTCTGGGGGCCCCCGCGAGCAGTACTTC
CDR3: CASSSSGGPREQYF
J: TRBJ2-7
D: -
size: few
V: TRBV5-1

DNA: TGCGCCAGCAGCTACCGGGACAGAGATAATTCACCCCTCCACTTT
CDR3: CASSYRDRDNSPLHF
J: TRBJ1-6
D: TRBD1
size: -
V: TRBV5-1

DNA: TGTGCCAGCAGTCGACCTAGCGGGAGGGCCGGGGATGAGCAGTTCTTC
CDR3: CASSRPSGRAGDEQFF
J: TRBJ2-1
D: TRBD2
size: -
V: TRBV27

DNA: TGTGCCACTTTGGCGGGGGAGCAAGAGACCCAGTACTTC
CDR3: CATLAGEQETQYF
J: TRBJ2-5
D: TRBD2
size: -
V: TRBV28

DNA: TGTGCCAGCAGCCTTAATCGGGGGTATGGCTACACCTTC
CDR3: CASSLNRGYGYTF
J: TRBJ1-2
D: -
size: -
V: TRBV11-2

DNA: TGTGCCTGGAGTGTACTTACGAACACTGAAGCTTTCTTT
CDR3: CAWSVLTNTEAFF
J: TRBJ1-1
D: -
size: -
V: TRBV30

DNA: TGTGCCACCAGTGAGAACAGGGAGGGAGAAAAACTGTTTTTT
CDR3: CATSENREGEKLFF
J: TRBJ1-4
D: -
size: -
V: TRBV24-1

DNA: TGCGCCAGCAGCCTTACAGGCGAGGCTGGCTACACCTTC
CDR3: CASSLTGEAGYTF
J: TRBJ1-2
D: -
size: once
V: TRBV4-1

DNA: TGTGCCAGCAGCTTACTAGCCGGGGAGCTGTTTTTT
CDR3: CASSLLAGELFF
J: TRBJ2-2
D: -
size: -
V: TRBV7-2

DNA: TGCGCCAGCACCTCAGCGGGAGACGGAAATACGCAGTATTTT
CDR3: CASTSAGDGNTQYF
J: TRBJ2-3
D: TRBD2
size: -
V: TRBV5-1

DNA: TGTGCCAGTAGGAAAACAGGGAATCAGCCCCAGCATTTT
CDR3: CASRKTGNQPQHF
J: TRBJ1-5
D: -
size: -
V: TRBV19

DNA: TGTGCCAGCAGCTTATCTCTAGGGGAGGGGACTAGCGGGCGATCTAGCACAGATACGCAGTATTTT
CDR3: CASSLSLGEGTSGRSSTDTQYF
J: TRBJ2-3
D: TRBD2
size: -
V: TRBV6-6

DNA: TGTGCCAGCAGTTTCTCCCTACAGGGGGCGAACACTGAAGCTTTCTTT
CDR3: CASSFSLQGANTEAFF
J: TRBJ1-1
D: TRBD1
size: -
V: TRBV27

DNA: TGCGCCAGCAGCCGGGACACCAGCTCCTACGAGCAGTACTTC
CDR3: CASSRDTSSYEQYF
J: TRBJ2-7
D: -
size: -
V: TRBV4-3

DNA: TGTGCCAGCTCACCCGGGACAGGGGACATGTCCCAGCATTTT
CDR3: CASSPGTGDMSQHF
J: TRBJ1-5
D: TRBD1
size: once
V: TRBV18

DNA: TGTGCCAGCTCACTAGACAGGGGGACTGAAGCTTTCTTT
CDR3: CASSLDRGTEAFF
J: TRBJ1-1
D: TRBD1
size: -
V: TRBV18

DNA: TGTGCCAGCCTCCCTGGGGGAGGGAACACCGGGGAGCTGTTTTTT
CDR3: CASLPGGGNTGELFF
J: TRBJ2-2
D: -
size: -
V: TRBV25-1

DNA: TGTGCCAGCACCTCCGGGACAGGGGAGTGGAATGAGCAGTTCTTC
CDR3: CASTSGTGEWNEQFF
J: TRBJ2-1
D: TRBD1
size: -
V: TRBV3-1/TRBV3-2

DNA: TGCGCCAGCAGCTTTACTAGCGGGAGTTACGAGCAGTACTTC
CDR3: CASSFTSGSYEQYF
J: TRBJ2-7
D: TRBD2
size: -
V: TRBV5-1

DNA: TGTGCCAGCAGCTTTAGTGGGAACACTGAAGCTTTCTTT
CDR3: CASSFSGNTEAFF
J: TRBJ1-1
D: -
size: -
V: TRBV11-2

DNA: TGTGCCAGCAGTGATGGGCGGGGTCAAGAGACCCAGTACTTC
CDR3: CASSDGRGQETQYF
J: TRBJ2-5
D: -
size: -
V: TRBV2

DNA: TGTGCCAGCAGCACCCGGACAGGGGGCGAGGGCAATCAGCCCCAGCATTTT
CDR3: CASSTRTGGEGNQPQHF
J: TRBJ1-5
D: TRBD1
size: once
V: TRBV5-5

DNA: TGTGCCAGCAGCCATTCAGGGGGAGAGACCCAGTACTTC
CDR3: CASSHSGGETQYF
J: TRBJ2-5
D: TRBD1
size: few
V: TRBV13

DNA: TGTGCCAGCAGCCAGGGACAGGCTGAGCAGTACTTC
CDR3: CASSQGQAEQYF
J: TRBJ2-7
D: TRBD1
size: -
V: TRBV12-3/TRBV12-4

DNA: TGCAGCGTTGGGGCCCGGGAGGGGGCTGAGCAGTTCTTC
CDR3: CSVGAREGAEQFF
J: TRBJ2-1
D: -
size: -
V: TRBV29-1

DNA: TGTGCCAGCAGGGCCGGGACAAATAACTATGGCTACACCTTC
CDR3: CASRAGTNNYGYTF
J: TRBJ1-2
D: -
size: -
V: TRBV6-5

DNA: TGCGCCAGCGTGAGGGGGCTGGAGGGGGAAGAGCAGTACTTC
CDR3: CASVRGLEGEEQYF
J: TRBJ2-7
D: -
size: -
V: TRBV5-1

DNA: TGCGCCAGCAGCCAAAGGGCAGGGGGATCAACTAGCACAGATACGCAGTATTTT
CDR3: CASSQRAGGSTSTDTQYF
J: TRBJ2-3
D: TRBD1
size: -
V: TRBV4-3

DNA: TGCGCCAGCAGCCGAGAAGGGACAGGGCCATACGAGCAGTACTTC
CDR3: CASSREGTGPYEQYF
J: TRBJ2-7
D: TRBD1
size: -
V: TRBV4-3

DNA: TGTGCCAGCAGCTTAGTTGGGCTGACCTCTGGAAACACCATATATTTT
CDR3: CASSLVGLTSGNTIYF
J: TRBJ1-3
D: -
size: -
V: TRBV11-3

DNA: TGTGCCAGCAGCTTAGGGGAACAGGGGAGGGAAAAACTGTTTTTT
CDR3: CASSLGEQGREKLFF
J: TRBJ1-4
D: TRBD1
size: few
V: TRBV28

DNA: TGTGCCAGCAGTCCCGGACAGGGGGAAGGCTATGGCTACACCTTC
CDR3: CASSPGQGEGYGYTF
J: TRBJ1-2
D: TRBD1
size: -
V: TRBV6-2/TRBV6-3

DNA: TGTGCCAGCACCGATTCAGCGTCTGGAAACACCATATATTTT
CDR3: CASTDSASGNTIYF
J: TRBJ1-3
D: -
size: -
V: TRBV7-2

DNA: TGTGCCAGCAGCGTAATCGAACGCGACAGGGCTTACGAGCAGTACTTC
CDR3: CASSVIERDRAYEQYF
J: TRBJ2-7
D: TRBD1
size: -
V: TRBV7-8